This T cell receptor (beta chain) stems from a study of identical twins. TCRdb independently ran MiXCR on the 5' RACE reads; one entry per CDR3 protein. The top ten clones hold roughly 13% of a sample with more than 600,000 distinct CDR3 sequences, around a sixth of them seen once. This clonotype appeared once. These data were also reused for a study on T cells expressing NK-cell markers. This second report adds: Seven donors tested HCMV-seropositive and one tested seronegative among the eight sequenced.

This TCR was sampled from a woman aged 18-29 years in good health. Sequenced material: PBMCs.

CDR3 protein: CASGLAGKSYEQYF. CDR3 sequence (DNA): TGTGCCAGCGGCCTCGCGGGGAAATCCTACGAGCAGTACTTC. V and J are TRBV12-3 or TRBV12-4 and TRBJ2-7; TRBD2 is a possible D gene (6 bases). V lost 8 bases and J lost 1, with 15 bases in between. The CDR3 has 14 amino acids.